One and the same sample provided the 25 T cell receptor beta chains below, sequenced in a study of T cells in localized non-small cell lung cancer. Method: immunoSEQ multiplex PCR; TCRdb's copy keeps in-frame clones and lacks some. The sample consists of 15,000 to 25,000 clones, approximately 90% of them appearing once. Sequenced here: peripheral blood, sampled before any cancer treatment. The receptors stem from a man between 40 and 70 years old with stage I lung adenocarcinoma.

This clone is medium-sized (0.01 to 0.1%). This rearrangement joins TRBV7-9 to TRBJ2-2; 13 bases are a match to TRBD2. CDR3 size: 16 residues. CDR1 and CDR2 from the germline V gene are SEHNR and FQNEAQ (reference sequence). V was pared by 6 bases and J by 1 base, with 2 bases of the junction left unmatched. The CDR3: CASRRTSGGNTGELFF. As DNA, the CDR3 is TGTGCCAGCAGACGGACTAGCGGGGGGAACACCGGGGAGCTGTTTTTT.

The chain links TRBV30 to TRBJ2-5; D gene uncertain. V shed 0 bases and J shed 4 bases, with 3 bases lying between them. There are 11 residues in the CDR3. CDR1 is GTSNPN and CDR2 is SVGIG in the germline V gene (reference sequence). The CDR3 spells CAWSVRETQYF. CDR3 nucleotide sequence: TGTGCCTGGAGTGTTCGAGAGACCCAGTACTTC.

This rearrangement joins TRBV27 to TRBJ2-7; D unresolved. Trimming stripped 9 bases from V and 5 bases from J, with 20 bases between. Germline V gene sequence: CDR1 MNHEY, CDR2 SMNVEV (reference sequence). The CDR3 is 14 amino acids. The CDR3 nucleotides read TGTGCCAGTAGTCCCCGAGGCAGCTACCACGAGCAGTACTTC. It translates to CASSPRGSYHEQYF.

The rearrangement links TRBV4-1 to TRBJ2-3; D is undetermined. V was clipped by 4 bases and J by 1 base, with 6 bases between them. The CDR3 has 13 amino acids. Germline values: CDR1 MGHRA, CDR2 YSYEKL. In DNA, the CDR3 is TGCGCCAGCAGCCTCTACCGCACAGATACGCAGTATTTT. Amino acids: CASSLYRTDTQYF.

The rearrangement joins TRBV6-1 to TRBJ2-7; TRBD2 might be the D (5 bases). Trimming shortened V by 3 bases and J by 7 bases, and 19 bases separated the two germline ends. Looked up from germline, CDR1 is MNHNS and CDR2 is SASEGT. CDR3 length: 15 residues. In nucleotides, the CDR3 is TGTGCCAGCAGTGATAGGGCTAGGGCGTCGGGAGAGCAGTACTTC. It yields the protein CASSDRARASGEQYF.

This clone was recorded only once. This chain uses TRBV7-7 with TRBJ2-3; D is ambiguous. Germline V lookup: CDR1 SSHAT, CDR2 FNYEAQ (reference sequence). The CDR3 is 13 residues long. Trimming took off 4 bases at V and 4 bases at J, with 9 bases between the two ends. CDR3 amino acids: CASSSFRSDTQYF. For the CDR3, the DNA is TGTGCCAGCAGCTCGTTTCGATCAGATACGCAGTATTTT.

The chain is built from TRBV5-6 and TRBJ1-4; the D gene is possibly TRBD1 (5 bases). V was cut by 0 bases and J by 12 bases, with 9 bases left in between. The CDR3 loop spans 12 amino acids. Germline CDR1 is SGHDT and CDR2 is YYEEEE. The CDR3 protein is CASSLARGELFF. CDR3 nucleotide sequence: TGTGCCAGCAGCTTGGCAAGGGGAGAACTGTTTTTT.

J is TRBJ1-1 and V is TRBV6-6; D might be TRBD1 (5 bases). There are 13 residues in the CDR3. Germline V CDR1 and CDR2: MNHNY, SVGAGI (reference sequence). Trimming removed 5 bases from V and 0 bases from J, with 7 bases in between. CDR3 bases: TGTGCCAGCAGTAGACAGTTGAACACTGAAGCTTTCTTT. It translates to CASSRQLNTEAFF.

The chain links TRBV29-1 to TRBJ2-3; 10 nucleotides match TRBD1. Per the germline V gene, CDR1 is SQVTM and CDR2 is ANQGSEA. The CDR3 is made up of 16 amino acids. The ends lost 5 bases at V and 1 base at J; junction bases unmatched: 9. The CDR3 DNA sequence: TGCAGCGTTTTGACAGGGGGCGCCCCTCGCACAGATACGCAGTATTTT. Translating gives CSVLTGGAPRTDTQYF.

The rearrangement uses TRBV5-1 and TRBJ1-2; possible D gene TRBD1, 5 bases. CDR3 length equals 14 residues. Trimming removed 4 bases from V and 5 bases from J, with 15 bases in between. Germline V gene sequence: CDR1 SGHRS, CDR2 YFSETQ. This CDR3 is CASSPADSQYGYTF. In DNA, the CDR3 is TGCGCCAGCAGCCCAGCTGACAGCCAATATGGCTACACCTTC.

The V call is TRBV11-2, the J call TRBJ1-2; possible D gene TRBD1, 5 bases. The germline V gene encodes CDR1 SGHAT and CDR2 FQNNGV. Trimming shortened V by 4 bases and J by 7 bases, and 16 bases separated the two germline ends. There are 14 residues in the CDR3. DNA of the CDR3: TGTGCCAGCAGCTCGGCCGGGACCGCCCGTGGCTACACCTTC. This translates into CASSSAGTARGYTF.

The chain links TRBV18 to TRBJ2-3; the match to TRBD2 covers 12 bases. The CDR3 runs to 17 residues. V shed 6 bases and J 1 base; nucleotides not matched to a gene: 8. Germline V CDR1 and CDR2: KGHSH, LQKENI. The CDR3 coding sequence is TGTGCCAGCTCTACGAGACTAGCGGGAGTTGGCACAGATACGCAGTATTTT. It yields the protein CASSTRLAGVGTDTQYF.

V gene TRBV30 combines with J gene TRBJ2-4; TRBD1 might be the D (6 bases). CDR1 is GTSNPN and CDR2 is SVGIG in the germline V gene (reference sequence). Trimming stripped 0 bases from V and 9 bases from J, with 15 bases between. This CDR3 region has 14 residues. In DNA, the CDR3 is TGTGCCTGGAGTGTAGGGGGAGCAGTTGGCATTCAGTACTTC. Protein sequence: CAWSVGGAVGIQYF.

The V and J genes are TRBV7-9 and TRBJ1-1, with 7 bases identical to TRBD1. Germline loops: CDR1 SEHNR, CDR2 FQNEAQ (reference sequence). The CDR3 consists of 14 residues. With V trimmed by 3 bases and J by 6 bases, 7 bases remained unmatched. The CDR3 coding sequence is TGTGCCAGCAGCTTGGGAAACAGGGGAGCTGAAGCTTTCTTT. It encodes CASSLGNRGAEAFF. The full variable domain, in which reference TRBV7-9 and TRBJ1-1 provide the parts outside the CDR3, is DTGVSQNPRHKITKRGQNVTFRCDPISEHNRLYWYRQTLGQGPEFLTYFQNEAQLEKSRLLSDRFSAERPKGSFSTLEIQRTEQGDSAMYLCASSLGNRGAEAFFGQGTRLTVV.

The CDR3 spells CASSFLRESPLHF. CDR3 DNA sequence: TGTGCCAGCAGTTTCCTCAGGGAATCACCCCTCCACTTT. The chain recombines TRBV27 with TRBJ1-6; perhaps TRBD1 as D (5 bases). V gave up 3 bases and J gave up 10 bases, with 10 bases separating them. The CDR3 runs 13 residues. Germline V gene data show CDR1 as MNHEY and CDR2 as SMNVEV (reference sequence).

In its sample, this clone was seen a few times. The chain is built from TRBV9 and TRBJ2-2, with 14 nucleotides matching TRBD2. The CDR3 covers 18 residues. Germline loops: CDR1 SGDLS, CDR2 YYNGEE. V lost 3 bases and J lost 6; bases outside the gene matches: 10. CDR3 protein: CASSGRLAGGKLAGELFF. In nucleotides, the CDR3 is TGTGCCAGCAGCGGCCGACTAGCGGGGGGGAAACTCGCCGGGGAGCTGTTTTTT. The full variable domain, rest sourced from reference TRBV9 and TRBJ2-2, is DSGVTQTPKHLITATGQRVTLRCSPRSGDLSVYWYQQSLDQGLQFLIQYYNGEERAKGNILERFSAQQFPDLHSELNLSSLELGDSALYFCASSGRLAGGKLAGELFFGEGSRLTVL.

V and J are TRBV7-2 and TRBJ2-3, with 8 bases lining up with TRBD2. The ends lost 0 bases at V and 3 bases at J; junction bases unmatched: 5. This CDR3 comprises 16 residues. The germline V gene encodes CDR1 SGHTA and CDR2 FQGNSA. Written as DNA, the CDR3 is TGTGCCAGCAGCTTAGCTGGCGGGGGGCATACAGATACGCAGTATTTT. Translating gives CASSLAGGGHTDTQYF.

The chain links TRBV27 to TRBJ2-7; D unresolved. Trimming shortened V by 2 bases and J by 4 bases, and 9 bases separated the two germline ends. The CDR3 contains 13 residues. The germline V gene encodes CDR1 MNHEY and CDR2 SMNVEV (reference sequence). The DNA for the CDR3 is TGTGCCAGCAGTTTAGGGGTTAGGTACGAGCAGTACTTC. Protein: CASSLGVRYEQYF.

The J gene is TRBJ2-1, the V gene TRBV2, with TRBD2 matching over 8 bases. The CDR3 is 15 amino acids. Losses at the gene ends were 0 bases for V and 8 bases for J; bases not matched to a gene: 6. Looked up from germline, CDR1 is SNHLY and CDR2 is FYNNEI. The CDR3 sequence: CASSEAPGTRYEQFF. The DNA of the CDR3 is TGTGCCAGCAGTGAAGCCCCCGGGACTAGATATGAGCAGTTCTTC.

A word on this clone: Distinct nucleotide sequences in the sample also encode this CDR3. The rearrangement joins TRBV7-8 to TRBJ1-1, with a tentative D call TRBD1 (6 bases). The CDR3 totals 14 residues. Germline CDR1 SGHVS, CDR2 FQNEAQ. Trimming took off 1 base at V and 1 base at J, with 7 bases between the two ends. The DNA of the CDR3 is TGTGCCAGCAGCTTAGGGACAGCGAACACTGAAGCTTTCTTT. It specifies CASSLGTANTEAFF. The full variable domain, with the rest looked up from reference TRBV7-8 and TRBJ1-1, is GAGVSQSPRYKVAKRGQDVALRCDPISGHVSLFWYQQALGQGPEFLTYFQNEAQLDKSGLPSDRFFAERPEGSVSTLKIQRTQQEDSAVYLCASSLGTANTEAFFGQGTRLTVV.

V is TRBV5-1 and J is TRBJ1-2; D might be TRBD1 (5 bases). Trimming removed 0 bases at V and 2 bases at J, with 5 bases between. Germline V gene data show CDR1 as SGHRS and CDR2 as YFSETQ. The CDR3 loop spans 13 amino acids. Here the CDR3 reads CASSLEGNYGYTF. In DNA, the CDR3 is TGCGCCAGCAGCTTGGAGGGGAACTATGGCTACACCTTC.

J is TRBJ1-5 and V is TRBV7-8; D remains unclear. With 1 base removed from V and 4 bases from J, the gap between germline ends came to 11 bases. This CDR3 spans 15 amino acids. In germline, CDR1 is SGHVS, CDR2 FQNEAQ. CDR3 bases: TGTGCCAGCAGCTTAGTAGATGGAGGGAATCAGCCCCAGCATTTT. Translating gives CASSLVDGGNQPQHF.

For the CDR3, the DNA is TGTGCCAGCAGGTCCGACAGGGGAAGCGGTGGCTACACCTTC. The encoded protein is CASRSDRGSGGYTF. The chain uses TRBV2 and TRBJ1-2; TRBD1 matches 8 bases. This CDR3 has 14 amino acids. Trimming removed 6 bases from V and 7 bases from J; junction bases left unmatched: 10. Per germline, CDR1 SNHLY and CDR2 FYNNEI.

This clone was seen once. V is TRBV18 and J is TRBJ2-7; D uncertain. V was pared by 4 bases and J by 4 bases, with 5 bases between. CDR3 length: 11 amino acids. CDR1 is KGHSH and CDR2 is LQKENI in the germline V gene. CDR3 protein: CASSQNYEQYF. CDR3 coding DNA: TGTGCCAGCTCACAGAATTACGAGCAGTACTTC.

The V gene is TRBV25-1, the J gene TRBJ1-1, with 7 bases fitting TRBD1. V was pared by 4 bases and J by 4 bases, with 6 bases of the junction left unmatched. The CDR3 covers 14 residues. Germline CDR1 MGHDK, CDR2 SYGVNS. This CDR3 is CASSGEGAATEAFF. Here the CDR3 DNA reads TGTGCCAGCAGTGGAGAGGGGGCCGCCACTGAAGCTTTCTTT.